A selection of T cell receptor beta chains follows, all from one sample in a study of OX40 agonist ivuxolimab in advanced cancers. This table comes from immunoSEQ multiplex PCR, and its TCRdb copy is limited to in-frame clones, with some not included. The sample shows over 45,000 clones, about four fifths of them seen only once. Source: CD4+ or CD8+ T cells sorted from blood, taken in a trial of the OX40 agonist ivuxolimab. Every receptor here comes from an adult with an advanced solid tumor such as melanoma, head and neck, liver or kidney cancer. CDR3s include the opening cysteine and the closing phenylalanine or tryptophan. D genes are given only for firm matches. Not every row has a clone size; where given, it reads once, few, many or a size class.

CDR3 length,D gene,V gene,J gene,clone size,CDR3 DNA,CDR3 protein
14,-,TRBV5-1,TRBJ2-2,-,TGCGCCAGCAGCTTGGAGTTAGTTGGCGGGGAGCTGTTTTTT,CASSLELVGGELFF
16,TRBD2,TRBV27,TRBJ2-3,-,TGTGCCAGCAGTCCTTCTAGCGGGGCTAGCACAGATACGCAGTATTTT,CASSPSSGASTDTQYF
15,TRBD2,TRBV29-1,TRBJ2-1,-,TGCAGCGCCTATGGGGGACTAGCGGGAGGGCCCGAGCAGTTCTTC,CSAYGGLAGGPEQFF
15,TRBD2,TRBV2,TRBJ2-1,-,TGTGCCAGCAGTGAAGCCGGCGGGGGGATCGGTGAGCAGTTCTTC,CASSEAGGGIGEQFF
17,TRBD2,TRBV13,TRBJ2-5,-,TGTGCCAGCAGCTTTACTAGCGGGGGGGCCTGGGAGGAGACCCAGTACTTC,CASSFTSGGAWEETQYF
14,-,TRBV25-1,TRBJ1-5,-,TGTGCCAGCCAACAACAGGGAAGCAATCAGCCCCAGCATTTT,CASQQQGSNQPQHF
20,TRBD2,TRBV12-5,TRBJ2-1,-,TGTGCTAGTGGTTTGGTACTCACTAGCGGGAGGGCCAGCTCCTACAATGAGCAGTTCTTC,CASGLVLTSGRASSYNEQFF
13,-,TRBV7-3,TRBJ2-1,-,TGTGCCAGCAGCTTAAGTGGGGTCGATGAGCAGTTCTTC,CASSLSGVDEQFF
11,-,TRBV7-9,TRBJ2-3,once,TGTGCCAGCAGCCTAACAGATACGCAGTATTTT,CASSLTDTQYF
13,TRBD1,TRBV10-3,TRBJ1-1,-,TGTGCCATCCCCGGGACAGATAGGGGAGAAGCTTTCTTT,CAIPGTDRGEAFF
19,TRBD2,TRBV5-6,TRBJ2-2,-,TGTGCCAGCAGCTCGCTTATCAAGGGACTAGCGGGACCCACCGGGGAGCTGTTTTTT,CASSSLIKGLAGPTGELFF
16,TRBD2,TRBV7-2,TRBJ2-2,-,TGTGCCAGCAGATCGACTAGCGGGGGGCGGGCCGGGGAGCTGTTTTTT,CASRSTSGGRAGELFF